Sequencing of this TCR beta chain was carried out in a study of human T cells and chemical hapten exposure. In the study overall: Patients, chiefly female, had alopecia areata, totalis or universalis.

MiXCR, run by TCRdb on the RACE reads, gives a single entry per CDR3 protein. The table has tens of thousands of distinct CDR3 sequences, around 30% seen once. Time point reported: patch test 1, 2 weeks after DPC sensitization. Stated treatment: therapeutic diphenylcyclopropenone sensitization with weekly scalp DPC. The receptor's source is a man between 40 and 49 years old with alopecia areata. Some clones in this sample may be carry-over from other donors' samples. The starting material was whole blood, obtained in connection with sensitization to the hapten diphenylcyclopropenone (DPC).

This chain's CDR3 is CASSMVPSEQYF. CDR3 in DNA: TGTGCCAGCAGTATGGTTCCTTCCGAGCAGTACTTC. The chain links TRBV6-6 to TRBJ2-7; D remains unclear. The V gene lost 5 bases and the J gene lost 6 bases, with 11 bases spanning the gap. This CDR3 is 12 amino acids long. Germline CDR1 reads MNHNY; CDR2 reads SVGAGI (reference sequence).